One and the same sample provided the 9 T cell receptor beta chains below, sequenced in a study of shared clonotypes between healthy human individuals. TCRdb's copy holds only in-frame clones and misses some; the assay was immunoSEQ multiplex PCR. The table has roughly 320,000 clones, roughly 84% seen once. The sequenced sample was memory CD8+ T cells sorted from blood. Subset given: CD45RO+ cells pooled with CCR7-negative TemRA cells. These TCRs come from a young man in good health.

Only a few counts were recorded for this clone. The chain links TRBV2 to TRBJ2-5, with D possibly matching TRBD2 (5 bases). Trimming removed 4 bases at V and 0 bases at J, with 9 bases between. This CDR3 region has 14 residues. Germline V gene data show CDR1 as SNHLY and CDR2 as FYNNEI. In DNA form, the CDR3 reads TGTGCCAGCAGTGGCGGCGGGTACCAAGAGACCCAGTACTTC. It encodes CASSGGGYQETQYF.

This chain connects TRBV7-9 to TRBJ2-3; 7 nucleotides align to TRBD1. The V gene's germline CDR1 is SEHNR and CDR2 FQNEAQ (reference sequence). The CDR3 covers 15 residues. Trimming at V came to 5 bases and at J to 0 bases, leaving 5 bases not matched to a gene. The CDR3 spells CASSGTAPSTDTQYF. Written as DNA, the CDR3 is TGTGCCAGCAGCGGGACAGCCCCTAGCACAGATACGCAGTATTTT.

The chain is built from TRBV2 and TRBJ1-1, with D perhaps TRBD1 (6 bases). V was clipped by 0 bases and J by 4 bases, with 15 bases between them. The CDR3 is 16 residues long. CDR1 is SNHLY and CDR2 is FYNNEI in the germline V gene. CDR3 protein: CASSEALIQGGTEAFF. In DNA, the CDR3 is TGTGCCAGCAGTGAAGCGCTTATACAGGGTGGCACTGAAGCTTTCTTT.

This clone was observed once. As DNA, the CDR3 is TGTGCCTGGAGTGTATATTCCGGGGCCGAGCAGTACTTC. It codes for CAWSVYSGAEQYF. V usage is TRBV30 and J usage is TRBJ2-7, with D perhaps being TRBD1 or TRBD2 (5 bases each). This CDR3 is 13 amino acids long. V was pared by 0 bases and J by 6 bases, with 12 bases between. Germline-derived CDR1 and CDR2 are GTSNPN and SVGIG (reference sequence). Full variable domain (remainder filled in from reference TRBV30 and TRBJ2-7): SQTIHQWPATLVQPVGSPLSLECTVEGTSNPNLYWYRQAAGRGLQLLFYSVGIGQISSEVPQNLSASRPQDRQFILSSKKLLLSDSGFYLCAWSVYSGAEQYFGPGTRLTVT.

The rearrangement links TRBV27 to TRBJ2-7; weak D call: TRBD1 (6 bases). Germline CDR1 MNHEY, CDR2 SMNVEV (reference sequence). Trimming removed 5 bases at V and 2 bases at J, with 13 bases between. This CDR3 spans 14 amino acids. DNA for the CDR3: TGTGCCAGCAGTATCAGGGGACCCACCTACGAGCAGTACTTC. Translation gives CASSIRGPTYEQYF.

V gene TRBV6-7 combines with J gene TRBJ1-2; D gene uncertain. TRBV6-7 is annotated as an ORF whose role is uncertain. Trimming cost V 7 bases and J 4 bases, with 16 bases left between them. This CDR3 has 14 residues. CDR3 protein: CASTDDRVSYGYTF. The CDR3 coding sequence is TGTGCCAGCACCGACGATAGGGTAAGCTATGGCTACACCTTC.

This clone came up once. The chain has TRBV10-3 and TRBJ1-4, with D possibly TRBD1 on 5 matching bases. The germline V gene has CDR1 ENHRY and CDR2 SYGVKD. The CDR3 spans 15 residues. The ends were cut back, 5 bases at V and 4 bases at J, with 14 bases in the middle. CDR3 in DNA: TGTGCCATCAGTCCCGAGGAGGGGATTAATGAAAAACTGTTTTTT. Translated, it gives CAISPEEGINEKLFF.

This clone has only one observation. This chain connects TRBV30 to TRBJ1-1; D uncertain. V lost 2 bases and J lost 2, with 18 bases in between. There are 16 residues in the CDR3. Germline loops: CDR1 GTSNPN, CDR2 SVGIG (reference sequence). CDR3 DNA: TGTGCCTGGAGTAATACCATAGGCCCGCCCAACACTGAAGCTTTCTTT. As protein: CAWSNTIGPPNTEAFF.

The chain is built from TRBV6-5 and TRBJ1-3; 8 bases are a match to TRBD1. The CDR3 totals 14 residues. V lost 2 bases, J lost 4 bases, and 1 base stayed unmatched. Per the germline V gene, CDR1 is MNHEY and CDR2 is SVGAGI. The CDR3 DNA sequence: TGTGCCAGCAGTTACAGGGACAGGGGAAACACCATATATTTT. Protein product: CASSYRDRGNTIYF.